This is a list of T cell receptor beta chains from one sample in a study of T-cell reconstitution after alpha-beta-depleted transplantation in children. One entry per CDR3 protein, called by TCRdb with MiXCR from the PCR reads. The sample lists about 91,000 distinct CDR3 sequences, 7% to 10% seen once, with approximately 7.2% in the top ten. Sample: PBMCs from the stem cell graft donor, taken from the stem cell graft. The receptors stem from a human donor who donated a stem cell graft to a child with congenital amegakaryocytic thrombocytopenia. The CDR3 runs from the conserved cysteine through the conserved F or W. The D gene is left open where the match is weak. Clone size is not always given. Where it is, it says once, few, many or a class for expanded clones.

D: TRBD2; size: few; V: TRBV7-9; J: TRBJ2-3; length: 16; DNA: TGTGCCAGCAGACAAGGACTAGCGGGTAACACAGATACGCAGTATTTT; CDR3: CASRQGLAGNTDTQYF
D: .; size: many; V: TRBV9; J: TRBJ2-1; length: 13; DNA: TGTGCCAGCAGCGTAGCCACTTACAATGAGCAGTTCTTC; CDR3: CASSVATYNEQFF
D: TRBD2; size: many; V: TRBV5-1; J: TRBJ2-2; length: 15; DNA: TGCGCCAGCAGCTTGCGGCGGGGGGACACCGGGGAGCTGTTTTTT; CDR3: CASSLRRGDTGELFF
D: TRBD2; size: many; V: TRBV20-1; J: TRBJ2-7; length: 15; DNA: TGCAGTGCTAGAGATCCCCTAGCGGGACCCTACGAGCAGTACTTC; CDR3: CSARDPLAGPYEQYF
D: .; size: many; V: TRBV7-7; J: TRBJ2-2; length: 15; DNA: TGTGCCAGCAGCTTAGGAGCCTTAGGAACCGGGGAGCTGTTTTTT; CDR3: CASSLGALGTGELFF
D: TRBD1; size: many; V: TRBV5-6; J: TRBJ1-2; length: 15; DNA: TGTGCCAGCAGCGTAGACAGGGGGAAGGACTATGGCTACACCTTC; CDR3: CASSVDRGKDYGYTF
D: TRBD1; size: many; V: TRBV9; J: TRBJ1-2; length: 14; DNA: TGTGCCAGCAGCTTCGGGACAGGGGAGGGTGGCTACACCTTC; CDR3: CASSFGTGEGGYTF
D: .; size: many; V: TRBV7-8; J: TRBJ2-2; length: 13; DNA: TGTGCCAGCAGCTTATTTTGGGAGGGGGAGCTGTTTTTT; CDR3: CASSLFWEGELFF
D: .; size: many; V: TRBV7-2; J: TRBJ2-1; length: 16; DNA: TGTGCCAGCAGCCCTAGGGGGGGGGAGCGGTACAATGAGCAGTTCTTC; CDR3: CASSPRGGERYNEQFF
D: .; size: many; V: TRBV12-3/TRBV12-4; J: TRBJ1-5; length: 13; DNA: TGTGCCAGCAGTTTTCAGGAGGATCAGCCCCAGCATTTT; CDR3: CASSFQEDQPQHF
D: .; size: few; V: TRBV7-2; J: TRBJ1-3; length: 13; DNA: TGTGCCAGCACCCCCGGACCCGGAAACACCATATATTTT; CDR3: CASTPGPGNTIYF
D: .; size: many; V: TRBV7-8; J: TRBJ1-4; length: 14; DNA: TGTGCCAGCAGCGACACAGCTCTTAATGAAAAACTGTTTTTT; CDR3: CASSDTALNEKLFF
D: .; size: many; V: TRBV18; J: TRBJ1-2; length: 13; DNA: TGTGCCAGCTCCCACGACGCCGACTATGGCTACACCTTC; CDR3: CASSHDADYGYTF
D: TRBD1; size: many; V: TRBV12-3/TRBV12-4; J: TRBJ1-1; length: 14; DNA: TGTGCCAGCAGTTGGGGACAGGGGGAAACTGAAGCTTTCTTT; CDR3: CASSWGQGETEAFF
D: TRBD1; size: many; V: TRBV5-4; J: TRBJ1-1; length: 15; DNA: TGTGCCAGCAGCTGGGACAGGGGGATGGACACTGAAGCTTTCTTT; CDR3: CASSWDRGMDTEAFF
D: .; size: few; V: TRBV3-1; J: TRBJ2-2; length: 14; DNA: TGTGCCAGCAGCCCGGGACACAACACCGGGGAGCTGTTTTTT; CDR3: CASSPGHNTGELFF
D: .; size: many; V: TRBV4-3; J: TRBJ2-2; length: 17; DNA: TGCGCCAGCAGCCAAGATCGGATCGGGGCTGGCACCGGGGAGCTGTTTTTT; CDR3: CASSQDRIGAGTGELFF
D: .; size: many; V: TRBV10-3; J: TRBJ1-2; length: 13; DNA: TGTGCCATCAGTGAGTCATCCAACTATGGCTACACCTTC; CDR3: CAISESSNYGYTF
D: .; size: many; V: TRBV5-1; J: TRBJ2-1; length: 15; DNA: TGCGCCAGCAGCGTCGGGAGTGAAAGGCTCAATGAGCAGTTCTTC; CDR3: CASSVGSERLNEQFF
D: .; size: many; V: TRBV29-1; J: TRBJ2-6; length: 16; DNA: TGCAGCGTTGACAGGGCCGAGAGCTCTGGGGCCAACGTCCTGACTTTC; CDR3: CSVDRAESSGANVLTF
D: TRBD1; size: many; V: TRBV5-1; J: TRBJ2-5; length: 14; DNA: TGCGCCAGCAGCTTGTTCACAGGGGAAGAGACCCAGTACTTC; CDR3: CASSLFTGEETQYF
D: .; size: few; V: TRBV4-1; J: TRBJ2-5; length: 13; DNA: TGCGCCAGCAGCCGGCAGGGCTCGGAGACCCAGTACTTC; CDR3: CASSRQGSETQYF
D: .; size: .; V: TRBV7-2; J: TRBJ1-3; length: 14; DNA: TGTGCCAGCCTGGGCGGGTTCTCTGGAAACACCATATATTTT; CDR3: CASLGGFSGNTIYF
D: TRBD1; size: many; V: TRBV29-1; J: TRBJ1-1; length: 13; DNA: TGCAGCGTGCTCCTAACGGGACAGGGGGCGGCTTTCTTT; CDR3: CSVLLTGQGAAFF
D: .; size: .; V: TRBV10-3; J: TRBJ1-5; length: 14; DNA: TGTGCCATCAGCCCGGGACCCCTCGATCAGCCCCAGCATTTT; CDR3: CAISPGPLDQPQHF
D: .; size: many; V: TRBV12-3/TRBV12-4; J: TRBJ2-3; length: 12; DNA: TGTGCCAGCAGTTTGGCGGCAGATACGCAGTATTTT; CDR3: CASSLAADTQYF
D: TRBD2; size: many; V: TRBV15; J: TRBJ2-3; length: 16; DNA: TGTGCCACCAGCACACCGGGACTAGCGGCGGCAGATACGCAGTATTTT; CDR3: CATSTPGLAAADTQYF
D: .; size: many; V: TRBV20-1; J: TRBJ1-1; length: 10; DNA: TGCAGTGCTATGGTCACTGAAGCTTTCTTT; CDR3: CSAMVTEAFF
D: TRBD2; size: many; V: TRBV7-3; J: TRBJ2-1; length: 16; DNA: TGTGCCAGCAGCCCGACTAGCGGGAACTCCTACAATGAGCAGTTCTTC; CDR3: CASSPTSGNSYNEQFF
D: .; size: few; V: TRBV18; J: TRBJ1-4; length: 17; DNA: TGTGCCAGCTCACCCGACAGTCTCCTTGTCTCAAATGAAAAACTGTTTTTT; CDR3: CASSPDSLLVSNEKLFF
D: .; size: many; V: TRBV5-1; J: TRBJ2-1; length: 15; DNA: TGCGCCAGCACCTTTTCCTTAGGAGCTAACAATGAGCAGTTCTTC; CDR3: CASTFSLGANNEQFF
D: .; size: many; V: TRBV7-2; J: TRBJ2-7; length: 13; DNA: TGTGCCAGCAGCTTGGACGGAAACTACGAGCAGTACTTC; CDR3: CASSLDGNYEQYF
D: .; size: many; V: TRBV7-2; J: TRBJ1-3; length: 13; DNA: TGTGCCAGCAGATCTACAGGGTCCAACACCATATATTTT; CDR3: CASRSTGSNTIYF
D: .; size: many; V: TRBV5-1; J: TRBJ2-1; length: 17; DNA: TGCGCCAGCAGCTTGGCCGGGGTGCAGGGATACTACAATGAGCAGTTCTTC; CDR3: CASSLAGVQGYYNEQFF
D: .; size: .; V: TRBV28; J: TRBJ2-2; length: 12; DNA: TGTGCCAGCGCAGGCGACACCGGGGAGCTGTTTTTT; CDR3: CASAGDTGELFF